This T cell receptor (beta chain) was identified during a study of shared clonotypes between healthy human individuals. At the level of the study: Each donor had three CD4 naive, three CD4 memory, two CD8 naive and one CD8 memory plate. Study-level results: Shared clonotypes across all four donors exceeded non-shared ones in generation probability.

V dropped 0 bases and J dropped 7; count of bases not matched to a gene: 4. CDR1 is MGHRA and CDR2 is YSYEKL in the germline V gene. CDR3 length: 15 amino acids. Sequenced by immunoSEQ multiplex PCR; TCRdb stores in-frame clones only, minus some. The sample contains approximately 600,000 clones, approximately 95% of which appear only once. With respect to this clone: No antigen is known for it.

The naive CD8 population came from CD45RO-negative cells selected for CCR7, without terminally differentiated effector memory CD45RA+ cells. J is TRBJ2-4 and V is TRBV4-1, with 9 bases identical to TRBD1. The sequence was obtained from a woman aged 25-40 years in good health. The source material was naive CD8+ T cells sorted from blood. The CDR3 coding sequence is TGCGCCAGCAGCCAAGATAACGGACAGGGGAACATTCAGTACTTC. Translating it yields CASSQDNGQGNIQYF.